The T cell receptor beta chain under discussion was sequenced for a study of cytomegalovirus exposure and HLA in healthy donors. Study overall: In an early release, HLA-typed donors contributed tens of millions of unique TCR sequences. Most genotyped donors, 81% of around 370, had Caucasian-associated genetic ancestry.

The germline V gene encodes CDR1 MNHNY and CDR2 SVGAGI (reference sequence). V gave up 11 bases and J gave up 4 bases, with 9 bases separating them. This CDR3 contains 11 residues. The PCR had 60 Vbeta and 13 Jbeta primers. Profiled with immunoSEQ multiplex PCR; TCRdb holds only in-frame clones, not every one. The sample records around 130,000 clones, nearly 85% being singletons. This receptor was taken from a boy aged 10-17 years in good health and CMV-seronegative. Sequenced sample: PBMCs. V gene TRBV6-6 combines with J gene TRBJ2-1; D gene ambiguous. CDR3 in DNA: TGTGCCGCGGTGCGTTACAATGAGCAGTTCTTC. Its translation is CAAVRYNEQFF.